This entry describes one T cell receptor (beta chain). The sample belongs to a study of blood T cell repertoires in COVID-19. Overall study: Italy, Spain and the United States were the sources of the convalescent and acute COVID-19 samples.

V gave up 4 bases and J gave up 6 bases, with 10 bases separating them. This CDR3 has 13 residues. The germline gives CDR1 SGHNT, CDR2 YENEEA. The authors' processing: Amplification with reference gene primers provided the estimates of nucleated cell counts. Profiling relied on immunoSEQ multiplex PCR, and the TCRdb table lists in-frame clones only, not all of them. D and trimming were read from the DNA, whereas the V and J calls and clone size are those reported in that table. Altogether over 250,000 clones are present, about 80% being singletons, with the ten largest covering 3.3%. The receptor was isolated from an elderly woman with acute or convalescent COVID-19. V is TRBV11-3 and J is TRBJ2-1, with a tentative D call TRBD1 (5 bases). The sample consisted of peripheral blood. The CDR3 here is CASSSDSTNEQFF. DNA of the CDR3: TGTGCCAGCAGCTCCGACAGCACCAATGAGCAGTTCTTC.